This TCR beta chain was identified in a study of blood T cell repertoires in COVID-19. Study-wide context: Some COVID-19 samples were acute and others convalescent; all came from the United States, Italy and Spain. Sample material is recorded as cDNA or gDNA derived from T cells, B-cell-depleted T cells, or PBMCs.

Original methodology: Amplification of reference gene primers was used by the study to estimate nucleated cell counts. Libraries were prepared by immunoSEQ multiplex PCR; TCRdb keeps only in-frame clonotypes and omits some of them. V, J and clone size reflect that table, while D and trimming were determined from the DNA. The repertoire includes hundreds of thousands of clones, approximately 90% of them detected once, and roughly 0.87% sits in the top ten. The CDR3 runs to 14 residues. The V and J ends lost 2 bases and 2 bases respectively, with 10 bases between them. From germline, CDR1 is SEHNR and CDR2 FQNEAQ (reference sequence). Patients at the Seattle site were enrolled during active infection and followed longitudinally.

This TCR came from a man younger than 35 with COVID-19, enrolled during active disease. The specimen was peripheral blood. V gene TRBV7-9 combines with J gene TRBJ2-7; D may be TRBD1 (6 bases). CDR3 sequence (DNA): TGTGCCAGCAGCTTATCAGGGACAACCTACGAGCAGTACTTC. Translation: CASSLSGTTYEQYF.